The 30 T cell receptor beta chains below all came from one sample that was sequenced in a study of blood T cell repertoires in COVID-19. Measured with immunoSEQ multiplex PCR; TCRdb has only the in-frame clones, and not every one. The table includes around 320,000 clones, roughly nine tenths detected once. Sequencing input: peripheral blood. The origin of the receptors is a man younger than 30 with active or convalescent COVID-19.

This clone was seen a few times. The chain has TRBV6-1 and TRBJ1-2; a weak D match, TRBD1 (5 bases). The V end lost 1 base, the J end lost 4 bases, and 7 bases lay between the germline ends. CDR1 is MNHNS and CDR2 is SASEGT in the germline V gene. The CDR3 is 13 amino acids. The CDR3 DNA is TGTGCCAGCAGTGAAGAGGGGTCCTATGGCTACACCTTC. Its protein product is CASSEEGSYGYTF.

The chain joins TRBV3-1 (or the pseudogene TRBV3-2) to TRBJ1-3; no firm D call. Trimming stripped 5 bases from V and 3 bases from J, with 8 bases between. The CDR3 has 13 amino acids. The germline V gene has CDR1 LGHDT and CDR2 YNNKEL (reference sequence). CDR3 residues: CASSYRGGNTIYF. In nucleotides, the CDR3 is TGTGCCAGCAGCTACCGAGGTGGAAACACCATATATTTT.

The chain employs TRBV10-2 and TRBJ2-5, with D perhaps TRBD2 (6 bases). CDR3 size: 14 residues. V shed 4 bases and J shed 2 bases, with 11 bases lying between them. CDR1 is WSHSY, CDR2 SAAADI, per germline. The CDR3 DNA follows: TGCGCCAGCAGTGCCCGGGGGAATCAAGAGACCCAGTACTTC. Amino acid sequence: CASSARGNQETQYF.

The rearrangement links TRBV5-1 to TRBJ2-7; 9 bases fit TRBD1. Germline assignment: CDR1 SGHRS and CDR2 YFSETQ. V shed 3 bases, J shed 6 bases, and the junction held 10 bases outside the gene matches. The CDR3 is 15 residues long. DNA of the CDR3: TGCGCCAGCAGCTATTCGACAGGGGGGAATGGCGAGCAGTACTTC. Amino acid sequence: CASSYSTGGNGEQYF.

V usage is TRBV6-4 and J usage is TRBJ1-5; 7 positions match TRBD1. This CDR3 is built from 15 residues. Germline V lookup: CDR1 MRHNA, CDR2 SNTAGT. V gave up 4 bases and J gave up 2 bases; unmatched junction bases: 5. CDR3 DNA sequence: TGTGCCAGCAGTGCGACAGGGTACGGCAATCAGCCCCAGCATTTT. Amino acid sequence: CASSATGYGNQPQHF.

This chain joins TRBV7-8 and TRBJ1-4; D perhaps matches TRBD1 (6 bases). The CDR3 length is 13 residues. Germline loops: CDR1 SGHVS, CDR2 FQNEAQ. Trimming shortened V by 6 bases and J by 8 bases, and 13 bases separated the two germline ends. CDR3: CASSRQVGEKLFF. The CDR3 nucleotides are TGTGCCAGCAGTAGACAGGTCGGCGAAAAACTGTTTTTT.

Only one count was recorded for this clone. The genes are TRBV7-9 and TRBJ2-5; possible D gene TRBD2, 5 bases. The CDR3 has 13 residues. The V end was cut by 4 bases, the J end by 1 base, with 7 bases between. The germline CDR1 and CDR2 sequences are SEHNR and FQNEAQ (reference sequence). This CDR3 is CASSSGSQETQYF. The CDR3 DNA reads as TGTGCCAGCAGCTCGGGATCCCAAGAGACCCAGTACTTC.

The chain links TRBV28 to TRBJ1-2, with TRBD1 identical over 9 bases. Looked up from germline, CDR1 is MDHEN and CDR2 is SYDVKM. This CDR3 is 14 amino acids long. J gave up 12 bases and V 2 bases, and 10 bases lay outside the gene matches. The CDR3 reads CASSLPGRQGVDTF. DNA of the CDR3: TGTGCCAGCAGTTTACCCGGGAGACAGGGGGTGGACACCTTC.

The chain recombines TRBV6-2 or TRBV6-3 with TRBJ2-1; 7 bases line up with TRBD1. Germline loops: CDR1 MNHEY, CDR2 SVGEGT. The CDR3 sequence is 15 residues long. Trimming cost V 2 bases and J 3 bases; bases outside gene matches: 4. The CDR3 sequence: CASSYRGQVYNEQFF. The CDR3 nucleotides read TGTGCCAGCAGTTACAGGGGGCAAGTCTACAATGAGCAGTTCTTC.

The chain has TRBV27 and TRBJ2-5; TRBD1 might be the D (5 bases). The CDR3 contains 14 residues. CDR1 is MNHEY and CDR2 is SMNVEV in the germline V gene (reference sequence). Trimming left V 2 bases short and J 2 bases short, with 9 bases between. CDR3 sequence (DNA): TGTGCCAGCAGTTTAACAGGAGTACAAGAGACCCAGTACTTC. Protein: CASSLTGVQETQYF.

V and J are TRBV5-1 and TRBJ2-5; 11 bases match TRBD2. Looked up from germline, CDR1 is SGHRS and CDR2 is YFSETQ. Unmatched junction bases numbered 5, after V lost 0 bases and J lost 1 base. The CDR3 runs 17 residues. In DNA, the CDR3 is TGCGCCAGCAGCTTGGGTCCTACTAGCGGGGGCCAAGAGACCCAGTACTTC. It specifies CASSLGPTSGGQETQYF.

As regards this clone: Other DNA sequences within the sample encode an identical CDR3. The chain joins TRBV11-2 to TRBJ2-7; D not resolved. The CDR3 extends over 11 amino acids. The V gene's germline CDR1 is SGHAT and CDR2 FQNNGV. Trimming pared 3 bases from V and 4 bases from J, leaving 4 bases between. The CDR3 DNA follows: TGTGCCAGCAGCTTCTTATACGAGCAGTACTTC. It yields the protein CASSFLYEQYF. The entire variable domain, with the rest obtained from reference TRBV11-2 and TRBJ2-7, is as follows: EAGVAQSPRYKIIEKRQSVAFWCNPISGHATLYWYQQILGQGPKLLIQFQNNGVVDDSQLPKDRFSAERLKGVDSTLKIQPAKLEDSAVYLCASSFLYEQYFGPGTRLTVT.

This clone was observed once. J is TRBJ2-1 and V is TRBV4-1; 9 nucleotides align to TRBD1. Germline values: CDR1 MGHRA, CDR2 YSYEKL. The CDR3 has 17 residues. J gave up 6 bases and V 1 base, and 10 bases lay outside the gene matches. CDR3 nucleotide sequence: TGCGCCAGCAGCCAAGGCCCAGGGACAGGGAGGTCCAATGAGCAGTTCTTC. Translation gives CASSQGPGTGRSNEQFF.

The chain combines TRBV4-1 with TRBJ1-4; no definite D call. The CDR3 covers 17 residues. Trimming removed 4 bases from V and 1 base from J, with 16 bases in between. Looked up from germline, CDR1 is MGHRA and CDR2 is YSYEKL. CDR3 in DNA: TGCGCCAGCAGCCGCAACATTCCAACGGGAACTAATGAAAAACTGTTTTTT. It translates to CASSRNIPTGTNEKLFF.

The chain is built from TRBV11-3 and TRBJ2-1; no definite D call. CDR1 is SGHNT and CDR2 is YENEEA in the germline V gene. This CDR3 has 13 residues. V dropped 2 bases and J dropped 9 bases, with 11 bases sitting between them. This CDR3 is CASSLNEDFEQFF. CDR3 sequence (DNA): TGTGCCAGCAGCTTAAACGAGGATTTTGAGCAGTTCTTC.

The rearrangement joins TRBV19 to TRBJ2-2, with 14 bases matching TRBD2. This CDR3 is built from 18 residues. V shed 7 bases, J shed 0 bases, and the junction held 7 bases outside the gene matches. Germline values: CDR1 LNHDA, CDR2 SQIVND (reference sequence). CDR3 in DNA: TGTGCCAGTATTAGGGGACTAGCGGGAGACACGAACACCGGGGAGCTGTTTTTT. It specifies CASIRGLAGDTNTGELFF.

This sequence joins TRBV7-2 and TRBJ1-2, with D possibly TRBD1 on 5 matching bases. The ends were cut back, 1 base at V and 4 bases at J, with 13 bases in the middle. CDR1 and CDR2 (germline): SGHTA, FQGNSA. The CDR3 consists of 15 residues. The CDR3 spells CASSLGQGGGYGYTF. The CDR3, as DNA: TGTGCCAGCAGCTTAGGGCAGGGAGGAGGCTATGGCTACACCTTC.

V and J are TRBV5-4 and TRBJ2-3; 7 bases are shared with TRBD1. This CDR3 has 15 residues. Trimming cost V 4 bases and J 7 bases; bases outside gene matches: 12. The germline gives CDR1 SGHNT, CDR2 YYREEE (reference sequence). CDR3 DNA sequence: TGTGCCAGCAGCCCGCCGGGACAGAATACTAATACGCAGTATTTT. It codes for CASSPPGQNTNTQYF.

This clone has only one observation. The rearrangement joins TRBV5-4 to TRBJ2-1, with 9 bases matching TRBD1. The CDR3 runs 15 residues. The germline V gene has CDR1 SGHNT and CDR2 YYREEE (reference sequence). Trimming at V came to 4 bases and at J to 5 bases, leaving 7 bases not matched to a gene. The CDR3 sequence is CASSHRDRDNNEQFF. The DNA of the CDR3 is TGTGCCAGCAGCCACCGGGACAGGGACAACAATGAGCAGTTCTTC.

Here the CDR3 reads CASTRRRGANYGYTF. The CDR3 coding sequence is TGTGCCAGCACCCGACGGCGGGGTGCTAACTATGGCTACACCTTC. The chain has TRBV6-5 and TRBJ1-2; D is uncertain. The CDR3 consists of 15 residues. The germline CDR1 and CDR2 sequences are MNHEY and SVGAGI. Trimming cost V 7 bases and J 0 bases, with 15 bases left between them.

The chain uses TRBV9 and TRBJ1-4; D perhaps matches TRBD1 (5 bases). Germline CDR1 SGDLS, CDR2 YYNGEE. This CDR3 has 15 residues. Between the trimmed V and J ends, which lost 0 bases and 5 bases, there was a span of 11 bases. CDR3 amino acids: CASSVAGSKNEKLFF. CDR3 in DNA: TGTGCCAGCAGCGTAGCAGGGTCGAAAAATGAAAAACTGTTTTTT.

The V gene is TRBV29-1, the J gene TRBJ2-5; D may be TRBD2 (6 bases). The CDR3 consists of 14 residues. Germline assignment: CDR1 SQVTM and CDR2 ANQGSEA. Trimming cost V 1 base and J 7 bases, with 16 bases left between them. CDR3 in amino acids: CSVEAGFGGMTQYF. DNA for the CDR3: TGCAGCGTTGAAGCTGGATTCGGGGGAATGACCCAGTACTTC. Drawing the rest from reference TRBV29-1 and TRBJ2-5, the complete variable domain is SAVISQKPSRDICQRGTSLTIQCQVDSQVTMMFWYRQQPGQSLTLIATANQGSEATYESGFVIDKFPISRPNLTFSTLTVSNMSPEDSSIYLCSVEAGFGGMTQYFGPGTRLLVL.

This chain links TRBV7-8 with TRBJ2-7, with no clear D. Per the germline V gene, CDR1 is SGHVS and CDR2 is FQNEAQ. The CDR3 runs to 14 residues. V lost 5 bases and J lost 3, with 14 bases in between. The CDR3 is CASSVRSGVYEQYF. CDR3 sequence (DNA): TGTGCCAGCAGCGTTCGCAGTGGTGTCTACGAGCAGTACTTC.

The chain is built from TRBV28 and TRBJ2-5, with D uncertain. This CDR3 spans 15 amino acids. V shed 3 bases and J shed 0 bases, with 11 bases lying between them. From germline, CDR1 is MDHEN and CDR2 SYDVKM. The CDR3 nucleotides are TGTGCCAGCAGTTTTAGCCCGATGTACCAAGAGACCCAGTACTTC. It codes for CASSFSPMYQETQYF.

This clone was found once. V gene TRBV2 combines with J gene TRBJ1-5; 12 nucleotides match TRBD1. This CDR3 is 18 amino acids long. CDR1 and CDR2 (germline): SNHLY, FYNNEI. Losses at the gene ends were 8 bases for V and 7 bases for J; bases not matched to a gene: 18. The CDR3 DNA reads as TGTGCCAGCCGCGCCCTACCGGGACAGGGGGCGCAGACCCAGCCCCAGCATTTT. Its protein is CASRALPGQGAQTQPQHF.

This chain connects TRBV9 to TRBJ2-1; 10 bases agree with TRBD2. Unmatched junction bases numbered 2, after V lost 4 bases and J lost 1 base. From germline, CDR1 is SGDLS and CDR2 YYNGEE. The CDR3 covers 15 residues. The CDR3 bases are TGTGCCAGCAGCCCTAGCGGGAGTTCCTACAATGAGCAGTTCTTC. Translating gives CASSPSGSSYNEQFF.

V is TRBV27 and J is TRBJ1-6, with 8 bases aligning to TRBD1. The CDR3 has 15 residues. CDR1 and CDR2 (germline): MNHEY, SMNVEV (reference sequence). J was trimmed by 4 bases and V by 5 bases; bases with no gene match: 4. CDR3 sequence: CASSRRTGYNSPLHF. DNA for the CDR3: TGTGCCAGCAGTAGGAGGACAGGGTATAATTCACCCCTCCACTTT.

The chain joins TRBV7-8 to TRBJ2-7; D is undetermined. The CDR3 sequence is 17 residues long. The germline CDR1 and CDR2 sequences are SGHVS and FQNEAQ. The ends were cut back, 5 bases at V and 5 bases at J, with 25 bases in the middle. The CDR3 is CASSPAERVLSVHEQYF. CDR3 DNA: TGTGCCAGCAGCCCCGCCGAAAGAGTGCTGAGTGTCCACGAGCAGTACTTC. Full variable domain (remainder filled in from reference TRBV7-8 and TRBJ2-7): GAGVSQSPRYKVAKRGQDVALRCDPISGHVSLFWYQQALGQGPEFLTYFQNEAQLDKSGLPSDRFFAERPEGSVSTLKIQRTQQEDSAVYLCASSPAERVLSVHEQYFGPGTRLTVT.

This chain uses TRBV27 with TRBJ1-6, with a possible D match to TRBD1 (6 bases). This CDR3 region has 17 residues. Germline CDR1 MNHEY, CDR2 SMNVEV (reference sequence). V was shortened by 5 bases and J by 6 bases, with 20 bases between the two germline ends. The CDR3 coding sequence is TGTGCCAGCAGTGGAAGAACAGGGAATGTAGGTAATTCACCCCTCCACTTT. Its protein product is CASSGRTGNVGNSPLHF.

CDR3 nucleotides: TGCAGCGTTGAGTCTGTACAGGGTATAGGCGAGCAGTACTTC. Translated, it gives CSVESVQGIGEQYF. The rearrangement joins TRBV29-1 to TRBJ2-7; TRBD1 might be the D (6 bases). Germline V lookup: CDR1 SQVTM, CDR2 ANQGSEA. The CDR3 contains 14 residues. The germline V and J ends were trimmed by 3 bases and 6 bases, with 18 bases remaining between them.